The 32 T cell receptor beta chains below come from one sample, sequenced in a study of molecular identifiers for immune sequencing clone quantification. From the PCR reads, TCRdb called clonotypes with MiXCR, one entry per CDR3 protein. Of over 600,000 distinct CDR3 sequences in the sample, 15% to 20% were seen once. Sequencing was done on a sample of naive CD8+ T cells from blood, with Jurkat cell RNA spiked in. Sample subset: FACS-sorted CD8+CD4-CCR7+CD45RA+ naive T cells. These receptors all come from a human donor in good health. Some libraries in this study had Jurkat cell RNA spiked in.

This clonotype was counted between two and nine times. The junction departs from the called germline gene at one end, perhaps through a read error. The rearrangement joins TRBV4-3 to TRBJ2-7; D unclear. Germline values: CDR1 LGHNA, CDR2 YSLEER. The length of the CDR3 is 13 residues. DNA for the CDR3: TGCGCCAGCAGCCAAGATCGAGCCTACAAGCAGTACTTC. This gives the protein CASSQDRAYKQYF.

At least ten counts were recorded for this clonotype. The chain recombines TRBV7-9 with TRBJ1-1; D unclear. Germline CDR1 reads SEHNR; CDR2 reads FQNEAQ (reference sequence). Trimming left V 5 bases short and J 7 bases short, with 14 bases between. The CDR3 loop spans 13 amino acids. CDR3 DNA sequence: TGTGCCAGCAGCCCTAGTGCCCGGATTGAAGCTTTCTTT. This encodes CASSPSARIEAFF.

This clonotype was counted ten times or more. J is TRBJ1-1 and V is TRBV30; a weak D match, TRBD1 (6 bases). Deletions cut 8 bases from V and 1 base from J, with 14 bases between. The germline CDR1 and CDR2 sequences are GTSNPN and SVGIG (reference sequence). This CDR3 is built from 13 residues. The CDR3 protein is CAAGGAPNTEAFF. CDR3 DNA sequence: TGTGCCGCCGGGGGGGCACCGAACACTGAAGCTTTCTTT. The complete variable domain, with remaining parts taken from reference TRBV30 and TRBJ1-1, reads SQTIHQWPATLVQPVGSPLSLECTVEGTSNPNLYWYRQAAGRGLQLLFYSVGIGQISSEVPQNLSASRPQDRQFILSSKKLLLSDSGFYLCAAGGAPNTEAFFGQGTRLTVV.

The CDR3 here is CASSEEWGSGELFF. CDR3 coding DNA: TGTGCCAGCAGCGAAGAGTGGGGATCCGGGGAGCTGTTTTTT. V gene TRBV7-9 combines with J gene TRBJ2-2; no clear D gene. CDR1 and CDR2 (germline): SEHNR, FQNEAQ (reference sequence). There are 14 residues in the CDR3. The ends were cut back, 5 bases at V and 6 bases at J, with 13 bases in the middle.

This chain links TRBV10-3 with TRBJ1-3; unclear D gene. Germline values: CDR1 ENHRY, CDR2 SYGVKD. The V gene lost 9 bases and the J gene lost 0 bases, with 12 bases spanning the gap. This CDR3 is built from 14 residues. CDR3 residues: CAMAEPSSGNTIYF. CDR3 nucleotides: TGTGCCATGGCGGAGCCCTCCTCTGGAAACACCATATATTTT.

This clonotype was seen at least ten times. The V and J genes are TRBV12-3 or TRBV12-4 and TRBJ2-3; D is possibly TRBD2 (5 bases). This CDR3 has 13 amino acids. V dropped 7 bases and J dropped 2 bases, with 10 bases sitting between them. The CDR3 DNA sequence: TGTGCCAGCAATCCTAGCCTCACAGATACGCAGTATTTT. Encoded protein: CASNPSLTDTQYF.

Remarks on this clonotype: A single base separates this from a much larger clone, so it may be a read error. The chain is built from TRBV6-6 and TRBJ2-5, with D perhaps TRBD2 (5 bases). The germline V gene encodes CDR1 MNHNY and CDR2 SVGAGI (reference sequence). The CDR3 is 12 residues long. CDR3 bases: TGTGCCGGCAGTTTCCCGGGGGAGACCCAGTACTTC. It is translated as CAGSFPGETQYF.

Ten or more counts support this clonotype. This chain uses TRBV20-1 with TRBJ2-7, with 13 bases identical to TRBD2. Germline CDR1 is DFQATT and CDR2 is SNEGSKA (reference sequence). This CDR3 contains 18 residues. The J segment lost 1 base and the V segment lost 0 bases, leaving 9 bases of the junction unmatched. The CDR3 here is CSARESGTSGEGSYEQYF. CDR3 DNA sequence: TGCAGTGCTAGAGAGAGCGGGACTAGCGGGGAGGGGTCCTACGAGCAGTACTTC.

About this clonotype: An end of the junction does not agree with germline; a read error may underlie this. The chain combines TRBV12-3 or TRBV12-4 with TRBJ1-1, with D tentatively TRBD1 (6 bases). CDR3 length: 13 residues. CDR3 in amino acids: CATLDSMNTETFF. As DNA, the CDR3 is TGTGCCACCTTGGACAGCATGAACACTGAAACTTTCTTT.

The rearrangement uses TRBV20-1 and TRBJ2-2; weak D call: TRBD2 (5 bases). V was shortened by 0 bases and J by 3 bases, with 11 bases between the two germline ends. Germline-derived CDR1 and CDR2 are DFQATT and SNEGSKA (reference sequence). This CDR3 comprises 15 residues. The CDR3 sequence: CSARDRRAYTGELFF. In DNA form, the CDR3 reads TGCAGTGCTAGAGATAGGCGGGCCTACACCGGGGAGCTGTTTTTT.

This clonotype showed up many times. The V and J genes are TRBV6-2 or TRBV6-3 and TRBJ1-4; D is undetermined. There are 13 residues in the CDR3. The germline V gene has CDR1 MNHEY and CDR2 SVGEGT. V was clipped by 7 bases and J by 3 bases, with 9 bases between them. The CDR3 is CASMAASNEKLFF. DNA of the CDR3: TGTGCCAGCATGGCGGCGTCTAATGAAAAACTGTTTTTT.

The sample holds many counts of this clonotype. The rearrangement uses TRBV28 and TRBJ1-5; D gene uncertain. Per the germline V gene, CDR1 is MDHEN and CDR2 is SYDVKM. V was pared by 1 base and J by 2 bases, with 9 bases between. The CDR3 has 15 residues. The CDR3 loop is CASSLSRRGNQPQHF. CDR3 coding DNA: TGTGCCAGCAGTTTATCTCGTAGAGGCAATCAGCCCCAGCATTTT. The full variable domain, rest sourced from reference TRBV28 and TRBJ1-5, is DVKVTQSSRYLVKRTGEKVFLECVQDMDHENMFWYRQDPGLGLRLIYFSYDVKMKEKGDIPEGYSVSREKKERFSLILESASTNQTSMYLCASSLSRRGNQPQHFGDGTRLSIL.

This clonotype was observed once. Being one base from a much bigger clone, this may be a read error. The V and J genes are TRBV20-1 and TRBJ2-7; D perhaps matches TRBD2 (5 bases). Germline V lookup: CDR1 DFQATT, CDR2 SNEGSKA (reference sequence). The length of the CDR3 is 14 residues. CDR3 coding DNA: TGCAGTGCTAGAGATCTAATCGGCGGGTACGAGCAGTGCTTC. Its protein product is CSARDLIGGYEQCF.

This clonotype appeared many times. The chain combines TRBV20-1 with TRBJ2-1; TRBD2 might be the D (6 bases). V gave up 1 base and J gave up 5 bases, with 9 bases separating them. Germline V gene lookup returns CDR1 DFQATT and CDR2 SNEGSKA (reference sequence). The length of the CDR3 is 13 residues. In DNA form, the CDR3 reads TGCAGTGCTAGAGGGGACTCTAACAATGAGCAGTTCTTC. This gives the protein CSARGDSNNEQFF.

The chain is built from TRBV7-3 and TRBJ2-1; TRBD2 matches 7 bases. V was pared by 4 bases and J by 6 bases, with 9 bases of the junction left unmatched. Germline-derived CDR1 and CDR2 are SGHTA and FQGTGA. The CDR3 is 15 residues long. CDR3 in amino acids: CASSYSGTTFNEQFF. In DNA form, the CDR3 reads TGTGCCAGCAGCTACTCCGGGACTACCTTCAATGAGCAGTTCTTC.

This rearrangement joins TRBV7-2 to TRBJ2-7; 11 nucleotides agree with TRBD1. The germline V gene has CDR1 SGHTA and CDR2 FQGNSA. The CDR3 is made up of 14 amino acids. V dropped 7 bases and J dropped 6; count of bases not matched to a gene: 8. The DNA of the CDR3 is TGTGCCAGCAACTATGGGACAGGGGGGGGCGAGCAGTACTTC. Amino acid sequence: CASNYGTGGGEQYF.

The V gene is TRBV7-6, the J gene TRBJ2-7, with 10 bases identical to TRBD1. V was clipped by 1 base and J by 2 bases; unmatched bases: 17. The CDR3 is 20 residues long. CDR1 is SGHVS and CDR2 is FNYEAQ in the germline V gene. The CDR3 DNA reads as TGTGCCAGCAGCTTAGACCCCGGGACAGGGGCCTCTCCGAACACCTACGAGCAGTACTTC. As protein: CASSLDPGTGASPNTYEQYF.

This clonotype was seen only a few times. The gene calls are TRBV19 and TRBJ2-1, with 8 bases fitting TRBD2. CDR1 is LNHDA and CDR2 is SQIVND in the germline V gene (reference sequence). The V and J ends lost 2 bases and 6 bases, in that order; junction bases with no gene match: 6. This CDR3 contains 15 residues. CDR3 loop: CASSINSGVVNEQFF. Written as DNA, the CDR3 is TGTGCCAGTAGTATAAATAGCGGGGTTGTCAATGAGCAGTTCTTC.

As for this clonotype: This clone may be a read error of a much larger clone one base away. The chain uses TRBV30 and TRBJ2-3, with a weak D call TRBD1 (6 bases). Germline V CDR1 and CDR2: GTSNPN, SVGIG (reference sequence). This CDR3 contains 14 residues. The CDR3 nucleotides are TGTGCCAGGAGTTTAACAGGGTATTCAGATACGCAGTATTTT. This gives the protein CARSLTGYSDTQYF.

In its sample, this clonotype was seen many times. The CDR3 DNA reads TGTGCCAGCAGCTTGGCAGTACTAGCGGGGGCCAGCACAGATACGCAGTATTTT. This encodes CASSLAVLAGASTDTQYF. The rearrangement uses TRBV5-4 and TRBJ2-3, with 11 bases aligning to TRBD2. CDR3 size: 18 residues. The V gene end was trimmed by 0 bases and the J gene end by 0 bases; junction bases not matched to a gene: 6. Germline-derived CDR1 and CDR2 are SGHNT and YYREEE (reference sequence).

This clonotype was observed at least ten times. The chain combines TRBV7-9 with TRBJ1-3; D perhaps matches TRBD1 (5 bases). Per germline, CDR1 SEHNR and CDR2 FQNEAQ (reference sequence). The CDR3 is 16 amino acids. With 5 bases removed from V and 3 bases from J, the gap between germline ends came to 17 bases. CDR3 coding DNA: TGTGCCAGCAGCCCCCGACAGACGGTGGGTGGAAACACCATATATTTT. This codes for CASSPRQTVGGNTIYF.

CDR3 sequence (DNA): TGTGCCAGCAGCCAAGACGTGGGTAGCGGGATTGGAAATGAGCAGTTCTTC. Residues: CASSQDVGSGIGNEQFF. This chain uses TRBV3-1 with TRBJ2-1, with 8 bases identical to TRBD2. Germline-derived CDR1 and CDR2 are LGHDT and YNNKEL (reference sequence). V gave up 0 bases and J gave up 7 bases; unmatched junction bases: 11. This CDR3 contains 17 residues.

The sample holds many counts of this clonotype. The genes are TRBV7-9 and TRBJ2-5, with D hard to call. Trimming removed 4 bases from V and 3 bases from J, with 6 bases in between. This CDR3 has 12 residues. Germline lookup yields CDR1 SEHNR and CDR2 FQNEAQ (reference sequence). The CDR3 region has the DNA TGTGCCAGCAGCTCGTCTAAAGAGACCCAGTACTTC. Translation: CASSSSKETQYF.

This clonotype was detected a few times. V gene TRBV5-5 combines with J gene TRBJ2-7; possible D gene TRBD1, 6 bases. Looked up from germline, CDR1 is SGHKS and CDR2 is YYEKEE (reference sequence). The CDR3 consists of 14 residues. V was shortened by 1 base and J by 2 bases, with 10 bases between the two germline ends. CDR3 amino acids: CASSLPDSTYEQYF. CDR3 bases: TGTGCCAGCAGCTTGCCGGACAGTACCTACGAGCAGTACTTC.

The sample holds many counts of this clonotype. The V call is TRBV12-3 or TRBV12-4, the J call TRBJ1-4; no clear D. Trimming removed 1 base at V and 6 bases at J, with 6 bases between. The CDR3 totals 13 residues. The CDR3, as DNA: TGTGCCAGCAGTTTAGTGGCGGATGAAAAACTGTTTTTT. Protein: CASSLVADEKLFF.

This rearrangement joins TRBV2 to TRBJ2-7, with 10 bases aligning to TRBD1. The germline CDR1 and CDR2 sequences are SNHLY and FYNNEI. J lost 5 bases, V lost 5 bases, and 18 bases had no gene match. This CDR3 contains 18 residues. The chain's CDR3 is CASSHWDVEETGGDEQYF. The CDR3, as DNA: TGTGCCAGCAGTCACTGGGACGTTGAGGAGACAGGGGGCGACGAGCAGTACTTC.

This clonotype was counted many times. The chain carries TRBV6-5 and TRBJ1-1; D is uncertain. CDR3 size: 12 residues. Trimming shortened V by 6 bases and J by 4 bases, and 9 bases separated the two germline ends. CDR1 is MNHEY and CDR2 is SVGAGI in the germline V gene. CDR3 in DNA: TGTGCCAGCAGCCCCGACGGCACTGAAGCTTTCTTT. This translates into CASSPDGTEAFF.

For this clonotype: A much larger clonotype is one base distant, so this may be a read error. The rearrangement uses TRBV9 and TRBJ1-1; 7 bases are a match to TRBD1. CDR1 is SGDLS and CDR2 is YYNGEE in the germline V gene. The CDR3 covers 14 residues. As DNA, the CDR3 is TGTACCAGCAGCAACACAGGGGAGAACACTGAAGCTTTCTTT. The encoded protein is CTSSNTGENTEAFF.

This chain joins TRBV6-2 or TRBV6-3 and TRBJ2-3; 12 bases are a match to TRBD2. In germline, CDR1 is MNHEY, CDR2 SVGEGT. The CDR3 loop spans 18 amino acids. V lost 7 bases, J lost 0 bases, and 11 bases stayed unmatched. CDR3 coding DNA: TGTGCCAGCACCCAACTAGCGGGGGGCCCAAGGAGCACAGATACGCAGTATTTT. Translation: CASTQLAGGPRSTDTQYF.

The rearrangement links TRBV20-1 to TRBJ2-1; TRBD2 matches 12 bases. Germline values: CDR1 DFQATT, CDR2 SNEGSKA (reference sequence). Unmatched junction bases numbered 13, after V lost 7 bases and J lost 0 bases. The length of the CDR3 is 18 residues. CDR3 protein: CSGTGLAGVQVSYNEQFF. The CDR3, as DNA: TGCAGTGGTACGGGACTAGCGGGCGTCCAGGTCTCCTACAATGAGCAGTTCTTC.

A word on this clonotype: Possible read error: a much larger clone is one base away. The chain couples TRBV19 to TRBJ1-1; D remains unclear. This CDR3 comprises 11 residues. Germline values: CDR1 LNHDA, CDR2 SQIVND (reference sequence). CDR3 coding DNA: TGTGCCAGTAGTATGAACAGTGAAGCTTCCTTT. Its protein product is CASSMNSEASF.

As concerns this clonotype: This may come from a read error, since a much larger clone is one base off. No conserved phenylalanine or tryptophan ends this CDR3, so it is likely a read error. The CDR3 DNA is TGTGCCAGCAGCCAAGGAGGACAGGCCAACTACGAGCAGTACCTC. It is translated as CASSQGGQANYEQYL. The chain links TRBV3-1 to TRBJ2-7, with 7 bases identical to TRBD1. The CDR3 length is 15 residues. Germline assignment: CDR1 LGHDT and CDR2 YNNKEL (reference sequence). The V and J ends lost 1 base and 3 bases, in that order; junction bases with no gene match: 6.